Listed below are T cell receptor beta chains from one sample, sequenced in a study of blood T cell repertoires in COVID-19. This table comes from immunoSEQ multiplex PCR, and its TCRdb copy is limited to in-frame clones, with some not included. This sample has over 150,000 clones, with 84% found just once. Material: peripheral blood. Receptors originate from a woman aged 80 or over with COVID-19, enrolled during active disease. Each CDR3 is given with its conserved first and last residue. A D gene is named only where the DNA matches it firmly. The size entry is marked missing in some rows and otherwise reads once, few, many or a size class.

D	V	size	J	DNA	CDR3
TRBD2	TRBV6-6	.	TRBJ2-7	TGTGCCAGTTCCGGGAGCGGGGCTCGGTCTAGCGAGCAGTACTTC	CASSGSGARSSEQYF
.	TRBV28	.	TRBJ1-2	TGTGCCAGCAGGTCTGGACAGAGCAGCTATGGCTACACCTTC	CASRSGQSSYGYTF
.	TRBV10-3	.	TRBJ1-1	TGTGCCATCAGTGAGTCTAGGACAATGAACACTGAAGCTTTCTTT	CAISESRTMNTEAFF
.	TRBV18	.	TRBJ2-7	TGTGCCAGCTCACCAACCAGCTCCTACGAGCAGTACTTC	CASSPTSSYEQYF
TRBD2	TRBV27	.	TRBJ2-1	TGTGCCAGCAGTTTTGGCGGACTAGGCAATGAGCAGTTCTTC	CASSFGGLGNEQFF
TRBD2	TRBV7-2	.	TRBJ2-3	TGTGCCAGCAGCTCCCCTCCCCAGAGCGGGGGTACCTGGGCAGATACGCAGTATTTT	CASSSPPQSGGTWADTQYF
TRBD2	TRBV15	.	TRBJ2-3	TGTGCCACCAGCAGAGATATGACTAGCGGGGGGGTAGGAGATACGCAGTATTTT	CATSRDMTSGGVGDTQYF
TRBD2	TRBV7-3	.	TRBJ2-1	TGTGCCAGCAGCCTAACTAGCGGGGGGGCCTACAATGAGCAGTTCTTC	CASSLTSGGAYNEQFF
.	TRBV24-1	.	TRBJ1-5	TGTGCCACCAGTGAAGATGGGGGGTATCCGCCCCAGCATTTT	CATSEDGGYPPQHF
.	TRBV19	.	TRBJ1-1	TGTGCCAGTAGAGTACAGGGCATGAACACTGAAGCTTTCTTT	CASRVQGMNTEAFF
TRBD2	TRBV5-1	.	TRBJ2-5	TGCGCCAGCAGGGGACTAGCGGGAGTTCTAGAGACCCAGTACTTC	CASRGLAGVLETQYF
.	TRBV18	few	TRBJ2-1	TGTGCCAGCTCACCACCACGGGCTAGCCCCAGCTCCTACAATGAGCAGTTCTTC	CASSPPRASPSSYNEQFF
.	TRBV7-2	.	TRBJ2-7	TGTGCCAGCAGCTCATACGACGGAGCCTACGAGCAGTACTTC	CASSSYDGAYEQYF
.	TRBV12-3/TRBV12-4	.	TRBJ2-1	TGTGCCAGCAGTTTTCACATCCCGCCGGGGCAGTTCTTC	CASSFHIPPGQFF
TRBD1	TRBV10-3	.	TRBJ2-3	TGTGCCATCAGTACCCCAGGGGGCGGCACAGATACGCAGTATTTT	CAISTPGGGTDTQYF
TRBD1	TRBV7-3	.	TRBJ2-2	TGTGCCAGCAGCACGACAGGGGTGGACACCGGGGAGCTGTTTTTT	CASSTTGVDTGELFF
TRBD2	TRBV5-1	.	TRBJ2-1	TGCGCCAGCAGCTTGGCCCCAGCGGGGGCATTCTACAATGAGCAGTTCTTC	CASSLAPAGAFYNEQFF